Sequencing of this TCR beta chain was carried out in a study of post-analysis software for immune sequencing data. This clonotype has a handful of counts. Its antigen is currently unknown. Germline V CDR1 and CDR2: SGHDN, FVKESK. The V and J ends lost 4 bases and 0 bases respectively, with 16 bases between them. The CDR3 is 16 amino acids. Findings of the study overall: TRBV segments more frequent in patients than in controls numbered a few and included TRBV5-6, TRBV5-1 and TRBV20-1. The normalized Chao1 diversity of multiple sclerosis patients was significantly lower than that of controls.

Each TCR beta cDNA library carried unique molecular identifiers. TCRdb reprocessed the PCR reads via MiXCR and lists one record per CDR3 protein. The profile shows some 450,000 distinct CDR3 sequences, roughly 45% of them singletons. The receptor was isolated from a girl aged 10 to 17 with multiple sclerosis. V gene TRBV14 combines with J gene TRBJ2-7; D perhaps matches TRBD1 (6 bases). The sample taken for sequencing was blood. The chain's CDR3 is CASSPRTVWSSYEQYF. The CDR3 bases are TGTGCCAGCAGCCCTAGGACAGTCTGGAGCTCCTACGAGCAGTACTTC.